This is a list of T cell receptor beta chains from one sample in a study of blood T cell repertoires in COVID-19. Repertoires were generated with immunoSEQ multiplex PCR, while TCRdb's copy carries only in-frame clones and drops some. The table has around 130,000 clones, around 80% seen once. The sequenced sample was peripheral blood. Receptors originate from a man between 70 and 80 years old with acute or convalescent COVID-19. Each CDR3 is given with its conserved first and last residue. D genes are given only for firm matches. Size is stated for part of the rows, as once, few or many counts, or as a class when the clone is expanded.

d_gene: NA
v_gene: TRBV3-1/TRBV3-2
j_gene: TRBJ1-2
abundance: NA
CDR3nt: TGTGCCAGCAGCCAAGAAAGGCATACAGGGACCTATGGCTACACCTTC
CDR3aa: CASSQERHTGTYGYTF

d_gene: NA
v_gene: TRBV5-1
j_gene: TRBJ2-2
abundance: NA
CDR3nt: TGCGCCAGCAGCTTGGTGGTAGGGGACACCGGGGAGCTGTTTTTT
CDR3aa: CASSLVVGDTGELFF

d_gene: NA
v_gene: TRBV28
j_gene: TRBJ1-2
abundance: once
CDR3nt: TGTGCCAGCAGGGGCGGGGCCTATGGCTACACCTTC
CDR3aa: CASRGGAYGYTF

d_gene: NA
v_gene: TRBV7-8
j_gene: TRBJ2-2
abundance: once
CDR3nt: TGTGCCAGCAGCGCGAGAAACAGGGCTAACACCGGGGAGCTGTTTTTT
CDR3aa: CASSARNRANTGELFF

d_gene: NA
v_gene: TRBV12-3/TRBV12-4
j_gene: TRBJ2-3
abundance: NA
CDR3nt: TGTGCCAGCAGTATAACAGATACGCAGTATTTT
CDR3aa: CASSITDTQYF

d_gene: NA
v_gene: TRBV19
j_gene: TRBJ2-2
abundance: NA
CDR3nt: TGTGCCAGTAGTATAGCTGGGGGGGCCGGCGGGGAGCTGTTTTTT
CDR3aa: CASSIAGGAGGELFF

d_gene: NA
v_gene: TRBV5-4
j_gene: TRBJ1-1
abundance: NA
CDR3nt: TGTGCCAGCAGCTTGCGAACGTCCCGGTTATTCTTT
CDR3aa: CASSLRTSRLFF

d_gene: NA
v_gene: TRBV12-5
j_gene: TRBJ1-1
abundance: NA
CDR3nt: TGTGCTAGTGCCTCCCGGGGGGGAGGGACTGAAGCTTTCTTT
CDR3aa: CASASRGGGTEAFF

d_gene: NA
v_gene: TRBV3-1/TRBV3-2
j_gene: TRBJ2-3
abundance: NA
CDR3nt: TGTGCCAGCTCGGACTCAGCATTAGATACGCAGTATTTT
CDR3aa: CASSDSALDTQYF

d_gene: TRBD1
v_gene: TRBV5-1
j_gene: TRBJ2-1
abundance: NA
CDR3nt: TGCGCCAGCAGCTTGCCTCGGGACAGTTACAATGAGCAGTTCTTC
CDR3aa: CASSLPRDSYNEQFF

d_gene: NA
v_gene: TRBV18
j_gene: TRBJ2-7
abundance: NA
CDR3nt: TGTGCCAGCTCACCAATGCAGGTTAGGTACGAGCAGTACTTC
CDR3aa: CASSPMQVRYEQYF

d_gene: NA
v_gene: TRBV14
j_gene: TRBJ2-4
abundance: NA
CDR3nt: TGTGCCAGCAGCCTCCAGGGTTACATTCAGTACTTC
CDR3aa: CASSLQGYIQYF

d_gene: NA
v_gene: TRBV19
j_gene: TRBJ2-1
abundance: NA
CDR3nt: TGTGCCAGTAGTCCTGGAGCGTACAATGAGCAGTTCTTC
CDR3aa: CASSPGAYNEQFF

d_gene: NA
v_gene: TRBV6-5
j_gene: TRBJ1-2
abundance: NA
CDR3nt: TGTGCCAGCACCCGGGGTGCTAACTATGGCTACACCTTC
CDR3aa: CASTRGANYGYTF

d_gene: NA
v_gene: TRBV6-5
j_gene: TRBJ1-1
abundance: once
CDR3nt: TGTGCCAGCAGTTATACTCAGGGCGATACTGAAGCTTTCTTT
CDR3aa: CASSYTQGDTEAFF

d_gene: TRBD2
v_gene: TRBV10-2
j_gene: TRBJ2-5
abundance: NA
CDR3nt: TGCGCCAGCAGTGAGGAAGGGCTGCGGGGGGGAGGGGAGACCCAGTACTTC
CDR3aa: CASSEEGLRGGGETQYF

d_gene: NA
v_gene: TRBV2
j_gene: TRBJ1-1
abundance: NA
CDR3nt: TGTGCCAGCAATATGATCGGGGGGGAAGCTTTCTTT
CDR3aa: CASNMIGGEAFF

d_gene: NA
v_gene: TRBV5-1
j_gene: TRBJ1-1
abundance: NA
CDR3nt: TGCGCCAGCAGCTTGGACGGGATTGAAGCTTTCTTT
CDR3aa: CASSLDGIEAFF

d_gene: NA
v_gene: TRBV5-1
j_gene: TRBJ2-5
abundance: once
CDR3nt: TGCGCCAGCAGCTTAATTGGGCAGGGAGGACAAGAGACCCAGTACTTC
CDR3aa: CASSLIGQGGQETQYF